This T cell receptor (beta chain) is from a study of a mutant IDH1 vaccine in newly diagnosed glioma listed by TCRdb under 2021. Background for the entire study: Vaccination was initiated 4-6 weeks after radiotherapy alone, or concurrently with temozolomide cycles in the chemotherapy-containing groups. Of the roughly 34 treated patients, approximately 62% were male and around 38% were female, and a mean age of 40.4 years was recorded. Before enrollment, most patients had been given radiochemotherapy with temozolomide as standard therapy, while the rest had received either radiotherapy alone or temozolomide alone. Visit V12 was the week-35 safety follow-up and visit V13 was the week-47 end of study. Peripheral blood was drawn at six visits: V03 (baseline), V05, V07, V10, V12 and V13. Longitudinal TCRB deep sequencing was done for fewer than 30 treated patients, wherever samples were available for exploratory analyses. Here is what the overall study found, with its caveats: Availability determined which PBMC samples were chosen for TCRB deep sequencing. Changes in the top peripheral T cell clonotypes picked up by TCRB sequencing did not appear to be linked to pseudoprogression. According to the authors, sample limitations meant that analyses of patient blood samples could not be reproduced. Immune responses induced by the vaccine were seen in more than 85% of patients across multiple MHC alleles.

This specimen's time point label, per the study, means: week 35, safety follow-up. Every vaccine dose consisted of 300 ug of a 20-mer mutant IDH1 peptide in Montanide, administered subcutaneously together with topical imiquimod. Eight vaccinations were administered to patients in weeks 1, 3, 5, 7, 11, 15, 19 and 23, corresponding to visits V03 through V10. Newly diagnosed WHO grade 3 or 4 IDH1-mutant astrocytomas showing loss of nuclear ATRX were present in the donors. The samples were drawn from NOA16, a multicentre, single-arm, open-label phase I trial in Germany that tested a mutant IDH1 peptide vaccine in humans for the first time. The DNeasy Blood and Tissue Kit was used to extract genomic DNA from EDTA blood for TCRB sequencing. Remarks on this clone: Its antigen target is currently unknown. The record has no base qualities; no much larger clone is one base away.

Libraries were constructed by the immunoSEQ multiplex PCR assay. Rearranged TCR beta chain sequences were amplified with the hsTCRB Kit following the manufacturer's protocol. An Illumina MiSeq was used to sequence the TCRB libraries. As for the authors' bioinformatics: Demultiplexing, trimming and gene mapping were performed with the kit vendor's proprietary platform. This is the immuneACCESS table as TCRdb keeps it, with only in-frame sequences that have V and J called. A part of the clones is gone; compared with another copy, unresolved V genes explain less than half, and the rest is unexplained. From that table come the V and J calls and clone size; the DNA was used to work out D and trimming. Across this sample there are 69,000 or so clones, with 85% to 90% seen only once. The ten largest make up 2% of the sample. Sequences SGHAT (CDR1) and FQNNGV (CDR2) are obtained from the germline V gene. The CDR3, from cysteine to phenylalanine, totals 14 residues. Of the read, only the CDR3 DNA is kept; its 42 bases are in frame from base 1. Compared with germline, V lacks 4 bases and J lacks 8 bases; bases without a gene match: 4.

This TCR was sampled from a man aged 30 to 39 with glioma. Material: PBMCs, obtained from a glioma patient whose treatment included an IDH1 peptide vaccine. Recombination connected TRBV11-2 to TRBJ1-6; TRBD1 lines up with 8 middle nucleotides. The CDR3 in this case is CASSYRDRYSPLHF. The nucleotide sequence is TGTGCCAGCAGCTATCGGGACAGGTATTCACCCCTCCACTTT.